Listed here are 8 T cell receptor beta chains from one sample, sequenced in a study of blood T cell repertoires in COVID-19. Data came from immunoSEQ multiplex PCR; TCRdb stores just in-frame clones and leaves some out. Of approximately 150,000 clones in the sample, 80% to 90% were seen once. The sequenced sample was peripheral blood. These TCRs come from a middle-aged man with acute or convalescent COVID-19.

This sequence joins TRBV4-3 and TRBJ1-1; 10 bases match TRBD1. V shed 3 bases, J shed 1 base, and the junction held 8 bases outside the gene matches. From germline, CDR1 is LGHNA and CDR2 YSLEER. This CDR3 spans 17 amino acids. The CDR3 sequence: CASSHLPGQGTNTEAFF. The CDR3 nucleotides read TGCGCCAGCAGCCACCTACCGGGACAGGGGACGAACACTGAAGCTTTCTTT.

The chain recombines TRBV28 with TRBJ1-5; D is undetermined. Trimming shortened V by 6 bases and J by 6 bases, and 18 bases separated the two germline ends. This CDR3 is built from 15 residues. Germline CDR1 reads MDHEN; CDR2 reads SYDVKM. The CDR3 spells CASRLSDGGSQPQHF. The CDR3 DNA follows: TGTGCCAGCAGACTCTCGGACGGAGGAAGTCAGCCCCAGCATTTT.

The J gene is TRBJ1-2, the V gene TRBV7-3; 8 bases agree with TRBD1. Unmatched junction bases numbered 2, after V lost 2 bases and J lost 3 bases. CDR3 length: 14 residues. Per the germline V gene, CDR1 is SGHTA and CDR2 is FQGTGA. The CDR3 coding sequence is TGTGCCAGCAGCTTAGCAGGGGGCGACTATGGCTACACCTTC. It codes for CASSLAGGDYGYTF.

The V call is TRBV7-8, the J call TRBJ2-7; D remains unclear. The CDR3 totals 11 residues. Germline loops: CDR1 SGHVS, CDR2 FQNEAQ. V dropped 5 bases and J dropped 6 bases, with 8 bases sitting between them. Here the CDR3 reads CASSLNSEQYF. CDR3 DNA: TGTGCCAGCAGCCTAAATAGCGAGCAGTACTTC.

This clone has more than one count but fewer than ten. The chain couples TRBV6-5 to TRBJ2-7; D is undetermined. The length of the CDR3 is 12 residues. V lost 7 bases and J 2 bases, leaving 9 bases between the germline ends. The germline V gene encodes CDR1 MNHEY and CDR2 SVGAGI. DNA of the CDR3: TGTGCCAGCAAAGCCCGAGCCTACGAGCAGTACTTC. Amino acid sequence: CASKARAYEQYF.

The rearrangement links TRBV9 to TRBJ2-3; the D gene is possibly TRBD2 (5 bases). Germline V gene sequence: CDR1 SGDLS, CDR2 YYNGEE. V dropped 0 bases and J dropped 1 base, with 12 bases sitting between them. The CDR3 runs to 16 residues. CDR3 nucleotides: TGTGCCAGCAGCGTAGTTCCGGGGATAGGCACAGATACGCAGTATTTT. This codes for CASSVVPGIGTDTQYF.

The V and J genes are TRBV5-4 and TRBJ1-2, with a weak D call TRBD1 (6 bases). V shed 4 bases and J shed 3 bases, with 16 bases lying between them. Germline assignment: CDR1 SGHNT and CDR2 YYREEE (reference sequence). The length of the CDR3 is 15 residues. The CDR3 bases are TGTGCCAGCAGCCCCCGGGGGGGCACCTACTATGGCTACACCTTC. Its translation is CASSPRGGTYYGYTF. The full variable domain, its missing parts supplied by reference TRBV5-4 and TRBJ1-2, is ETGVTQSPTHLIKTRGQQVTLRCSSQSGHNTVSWYQQALGQGPQFIFQYYREEENGRGNFPPRFSGLQFPNYSSELNVNALELDDSALYLCASSPRGGTYYGYTFGSGTRLTVV.

The chain carries TRBV2 and TRBJ1-6; possibly TRBD1 for D (5 bases). Trimming left V 1 base short and J 8 bases short, with 9 bases between. Germline V gene sequence: CDR1 SNHLY, CDR2 FYNNEI. This CDR3 spans 14 amino acids. DNA for the CDR3: TGTGCCAGCAGTGAAGGGGTCAGGGATTCACCCCTCCACTTT. Amino acids: CASSEGVRDSPLHF.